The 8 T cell receptor beta chains below come from one sample, sequenced in a study of blood T cell repertoires in COVID-19. Clones were read by immunoSEQ multiplex PCR, and TCRdb kept only the in-frame ones, dropping some. Among approximately 440,000 clones listed, 90% were seen once. The sequenced material came from PBMCs or T cells enriched from blood (not recorded which). Receptors originate from a man between 18 and 35 years old who had recovered from COVID-19.

The V gene is TRBV2, the J gene TRBJ2-7, with 8 bases lining up with TRBD1. The CDR3 consists of 15 residues. V was clipped by 8 bases and J by 6 bases; unmatched bases: 15. CDR1 SNHLY and CDR2 FYNNEI come from the germline V gene. In DNA form, the CDR3 reads TGTGCCAGCCAAAAGCAAGGACAGGGTGTCCTCGAGCAGTACTTC. Translated, it gives CASQKQGQGVLEQYF.

The rearrangement links TRBV6-5 to TRBJ2-3; 7 bases are a match to TRBD1. CDR1 is MNHEY, CDR2 SVGAGI, per germline. The CDR3 consists of 14 residues. Trimming cost V 4 bases and J 2 bases; bases outside gene matches: 3. The CDR3 DNA is TGTGCCAGCAGTTCGACAGGGTACACAGATACGCAGTATTTT. Protein: CASSSTGYTDTQYF.

V gene TRBV28 combines with J gene TRBJ1-2; TRBD1 matches at 9 bases. Germline lookup yields CDR1 MDHEN and CDR2 SYDVKM. Trimming cost V 6 bases and J 3 bases; bases outside gene matches: 8. The CDR3 covers 15 residues. This CDR3 reads CASSRGTGLYYGYTF. Here the CDR3 DNA reads TGTGCCAGCAGCCGCGGGACAGGGTTGTACTATGGCTACACCTTC.

CDR3 in amino acids: CASSLGTGNEKLFF. The CDR3 coding sequence is TGTGCCAGCAGCTTAGGGACAGGGAATGAAAAACTGTTTTTT. The rearrangement joins TRBV7-6 to TRBJ1-4; 8 bases map to TRBD1. The trim removed 1 base at V and 5 bases at J, leaving 0 bases unmatched. Germline V gene data show CDR1 as SGHVS and CDR2 as FNYEAQ. The CDR3 runs 14 residues.

V is TRBV4-2 and J is TRBJ2-7; a possible D gene is TRBD2 (6 bases). Germline CDR1 LGHNA, CDR2 YNFKEQ. The CDR3 covers 15 residues. Deletions cut 4 bases from V and 8 bases from J, with 21 bases between. The CDR3 DNA is TGTGCCAGCAGCCCATTCAGACTAGTGGGCTTGAAGCAGTACTTC. This sequence encodes CASSPFRLVGLKQYF.

The rearrangement joins TRBV4-1 to TRBJ1-5; possibly TRBD1 for D (6 bases). The CDR3 runs to 16 residues. V lost 3 bases, J lost 3 bases, and 15 bases lay in between. The germline V gene encodes CDR1 MGHRA and CDR2 YSYEKL. CDR3 sequence: CASSHPGRGFNQPQHF. The CDR3 DNA reads TGCGCCAGCAGCCACCCCGGTAGGGGGTTCAATCAGCCCCAGCATTTT.

This clone is a singleton in its sample. V is TRBV4-1 and J is TRBJ1-6, with D possibly TRBD1 on 6 matching bases. CDR1 is MGHRA and CDR2 is YSYEKL in the germline V gene. The V and J ends lost 0 bases and 5 bases respectively, with 14 bases between them. The CDR3 runs to 17 residues. The CDR3 sequence: CASSQDLIQGDNSPLHF. In DNA form, the CDR3 reads TGCGCCAGCAGCCAAGATCTTATACAGGGCGATAATTCACCCCTCCACTTT.

The chain joins TRBV6-5 to TRBJ1-2; no clear D. Trimming shortened V by 8 bases and J by 6 bases, and 13 bases separated the two germline ends. Looked up from germline, CDR1 is MNHEY and CDR2 is SVGAGI. The CDR3 consists of 12 residues. CDR3 loop: CASQAVLNGYTF. CDR3 in DNA: TGTGCCAGCCAGGCAGTATTGAATGGCTACACCTTC.